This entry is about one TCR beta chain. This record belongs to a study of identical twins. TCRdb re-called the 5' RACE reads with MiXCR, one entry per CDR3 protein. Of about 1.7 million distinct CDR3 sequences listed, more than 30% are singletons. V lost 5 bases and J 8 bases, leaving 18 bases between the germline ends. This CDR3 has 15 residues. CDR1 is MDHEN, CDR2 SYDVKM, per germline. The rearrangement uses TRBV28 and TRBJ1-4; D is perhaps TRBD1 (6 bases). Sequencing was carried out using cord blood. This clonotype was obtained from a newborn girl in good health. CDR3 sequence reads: CASSPLRGAYEKLFF. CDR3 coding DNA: TGTGCCAGCAGTCCCCTCAGGGGAGCCTACGAAAAACTGTTTTTT.